The clone carrying this T cell receptor (beta chain) was seen ten or more times. Its antigen is unidentified. 5'RACE template switching produced TCR cDNA carrying a universal primer site and UMIs. TCRdb re-called the 5' RACE reads through MiXCR, storing one row per CDR3 protein. The sample carries about 240,000 distinct CDR3 sequences, about 7% recorded once. This record belongs to a study of T cells after yellow fever vaccination. Across the study: SMART-Seq v4 Ultra Low Input handled preparation of low-cell-number fractions. Study-level findings and limits: Clones that expanded after primary vaccination mostly reappeared after the booster (over 95% CD4, approximately 85% CD8). Shared CD4/CD8 clonotypes were a small share, likely from convergent recombination.

The V gene's germline CDR1 is SGHRS and CDR2 YFSETQ. The CDR3 totals 19 residues. Trimming pared 4 bases from V and 0 bases from J, leaving 23 bases between. The sequence derives from a man younger than 40 who received the YFV17D yellow fever vaccine. This chain connects TRBV5-1 to TRBJ2-1, with D perhaps matching TRBD2 (6 bases). Source: CD4+ T cells sorted from PBMCs, taken 15 days after the yellow fever booster vaccination. The CDR3 protein is CASSPGEASSPSSYNEQFF. CDR3 sequence (DNA): TGCGCCAGCAGCCCCGGGGAGGCTAGCTCACCGAGCTCCTACAATGAGCAGTTCTTC.